The rows below give T cell receptor beta chains drawn from one sample of a study of T cells after yellow fever vaccination. TCRdb re-called the 5' RACE reads with MiXCR, one entry per CDR3 protein. The data contain about 220,000 distinct CDR3 sequences, more than 3% of them singletons. The sequencing used CD4+ T cells sorted from PBMCs, collected 10 days after the yellow fever booster vaccination. The receptors here all came from a man in his late teens or twenties who received the YFV17D yellow fever vaccine. Each CDR3 is given without its conserved first and last residue. The order of the fields is CDR3 length, V gene, D gene, J gene, CDR3 protein. D genes are given only for firm matches.

len: 11
v_gene: TRBV5-1
d_gene: TRBD1
j_gene: TRBJ1-2
CDR3aa: ASSAGQWSGYT

len: 13
v_gene: TRBV20-1
d_gene: NA
j_gene: TRBJ1-4
CDR3aa: SASASRATNEKLF

len: 14
v_gene: TRBV7-3
d_gene: NA
j_gene: TRBJ2-3
CDR3aa: ASSPRPGLSTDTQY

len: 13
v_gene: TRBV5-1
d_gene: NA
j_gene: TRBJ1-6
CDR3aa: ASSLQGGWNSPLH

len: 11
v_gene: TRBV12-3/TRBV12-4
d_gene: NA
j_gene: TRBJ2-3
CDR3aa: ASRVGAMDTQY

len: 13
v_gene: TRBV4-3
d_gene: TRBD2
j_gene: TRBJ2-5
CDR3aa: ASSQQRGGQETQY

len: 12
v_gene: TRBV7-2
d_gene: NA
j_gene: TRBJ1-4
CDR3aa: ASSDGSGYEKLF

len: 13
v_gene: TRBV5-1
d_gene: NA
j_gene: TRBJ1-2
CDR3aa: ASSPPDSIHYGYT

len: 13
v_gene: TRBV5-6
d_gene: NA
j_gene: TRBJ2-7
CDR3aa: ASSRGVGANYEQY

len: 14
v_gene: TRBV5-6
d_gene: NA
j_gene: TRBJ1-2
CDR3aa: ASSSRERGFADGYT

len: 12
v_gene: TRBV18
d_gene: TRBD1
j_gene: TRBJ1-1
CDR3aa: ASSQGQKETEAF

len: 10
v_gene: TRBV6-5
d_gene: NA
j_gene: TRBJ1-1
CDR3aa: ASSRGNTEAF

len: 11
v_gene: TRBV5-1
d_gene: NA
j_gene: TRBJ1-2
CDR3aa: ASSSQVNYGYT

len: 12
v_gene: TRBV6-4
d_gene: NA
j_gene: TRBJ2-2
CDR3aa: ASSERLLSGELF

len: 13
v_gene: TRBV5-4
d_gene: NA
j_gene: TRBJ2-4
CDR3aa: ASSRDKPSKNIQY

len: 13
v_gene: TRBV5-1
d_gene: NA
j_gene: TRBJ2-1
CDR3aa: ASSLVGEGYNEQF

len: 12
v_gene: TRBV19
d_gene: NA
j_gene: TRBJ2-3
CDR3aa: ASTPRGATDTQY

len: 14
v_gene: TRBV6-5
d_gene: NA
j_gene: TRBJ2-3
CDR3aa: ASSYSTVRLTDTQY

len: 13
v_gene: TRBV12-3/TRBV12-4
d_gene: TRBD2
j_gene: TRBJ2-3
CDR3aa: ASSLDLAGTDTQY

len: 11
v_gene: TRBV7-2
d_gene: NA
j_gene: TRBJ1-5
CDR3aa: ASSLGLYQPQQ

len: 13
v_gene: TRBV6-6
d_gene: NA
j_gene: TRBJ1-2
CDR3aa: ASRPQKAGRDGYT

len: 15
v_gene: TRBV12-3/TRBV12-4
d_gene: NA
j_gene: TRBJ1-5
CDR3aa: ASSIMGLWKSNQPQH

len: 11
v_gene: TRBV5-1
d_gene: NA
j_gene: TRBJ2-7
CDR3aa: ASSTDFPYEQY

len: 10
v_gene: TRBV29-1
d_gene: NA
j_gene: TRBJ1-4
CDR3aa: SVVLSDEKLF

len: 13
v_gene: TRBV19
d_gene: NA
j_gene: TRBJ1-5
CDR3aa: ASENVGGFNQPQH

len: 11
v_gene: TRBV29-1
d_gene: NA
j_gene: TRBJ2-1
CDR3aa: SVELQGYNEQF

len: 14
v_gene: TRBV5-1
d_gene: NA
j_gene: TRBJ1-1
CDR3aa: ASSPLDPHLNTEAF

len: 14
v_gene: TRBV3-1
d_gene: TRBD2
j_gene: TRBJ2-7
CDR3aa: ASSRRTSGGSHEQY

len: 9
v_gene: TRBV20-1
d_gene: NA
j_gene: TRBJ2-1
CDR3aa: SAVGEVEQF

len: 14
v_gene: TRBV5-1
d_gene: NA
j_gene: TRBJ2-5
CDR3aa: ASSLVLRGDQETQY